These T cell receptor beta chains were read from a single sample in a study of beta chain features in type 1 diabetes. Data came from immunoSEQ multiplex PCR; TCRdb stores just in-frame clones and leaves some out. Of hundreds of thousands of clones in the sample, about an eighth were seen once. The sample was naive CD4+ T cells from blood. The receptors were gathered from a man aged 18 to 29 with type 1 diabetes. CDR3s include the opening cysteine and the closing phenylalanine or tryptophan. The D gene is left open where the match is weak. The size entry is marked missing in some rows and otherwise reads once, few, many or a size class.

v_gene: TRBV9
j_gene: TRBJ2-1
abundance: few
d_gene: -
CDR3aa: CASSTRHLSSYNEQFF
CDR3nt: TGTGCCAGCAGCACCCGACACCTGAGCTCCTACAATGAGCAGTTCTTC

v_gene: TRBV29-1
j_gene: TRBJ2-2
abundance: few
d_gene: TRBD1
CDR3aa: CSVGRTRDRDTGELFF
CDR3nt: TGCAGCGTTGGACGGACCCGGGACAGGGACACCGGGGAGCTGTTTTTT

v_gene: TRBV30
j_gene: TRBJ2-7
abundance: -
d_gene: TRBD1
CDR3aa: CASRDRFPLKSYEQYF
CDR3nt: TGTGCCTCCCGGGACAGGTTCCCTTTAAAATCCTACGAGCAGTACTTC

v_gene: TRBV5-1
j_gene: TRBJ1-1
abundance: -
d_gene: -
CDR3aa: CASSLGDNTEAFF
CDR3nt: TGCGCCAGCAGCTTGGGGGACAACACTGAAGCTTTCTTT

v_gene: TRBV30
j_gene: TRBJ1-4
abundance: -
d_gene: -
CDR3aa: CAWKAGSVEKLFF
CDR3nt: TGTGCCTGGAAGGCAGGGTCGGTTGAAAAACTGTTTTTT

v_gene: TRBV18
j_gene: TRBJ2-3
abundance: few
d_gene: -
CDR3aa: CASSPRTDTQYF
CDR3nt: TGTGCCAGCTCACCACGGACAGATACGCAGTATTTT

v_gene: TRBV5-1
j_gene: TRBJ2-4
abundance: few
d_gene: -
CDR3aa: CASSSLGGGEDIQYF
CDR3nt: TGCGCCAGCAGCTCCCTCGGGGGCGGGGAGGACATTCAGTACTTC

v_gene: TRBV28
j_gene: TRBJ2-3
abundance: few
d_gene: -
CDR3aa: CASSLGGRSGRATDTQYF
CDR3nt: TGTGCCAGCAGTTTGGGGGGTAGGAGTGGGCGGGCCACAGATACGCAGTATTTT

v_gene: TRBV6-1
j_gene: TRBJ1-1
abundance: -
d_gene: -
CDR3aa: CASRYRMNTEAFF
CDR3nt: TGTGCCAGCCGCTACAGGATGAACACTGAAGCTTTCTTT

v_gene: TRBV30
j_gene: TRBJ2-6
abundance: few
d_gene: TRBD1
CDR3aa: CAWSQGDRVWSGANVLTF
CDR3nt: TGTGCCTGGAGTCAGGGGGACAGGGTGTGGTCTGGGGCCAACGTCCTGACTTTC

v_gene: TRBV6-5
j_gene: TRBJ2-3
abundance: few
d_gene: -
CDR3aa: CASSYSVGDTQYF
CDR3nt: TGTGCCAGCAGTTACTCTGTGGGAGATACGCAGTATTTT

v_gene: TRBV4-2
j_gene: TRBJ2-6
abundance: few
d_gene: -
CDR3aa: CASSQVSGISGANVLTF
CDR3nt: TGTGCCAGCAGCCAAGTTTCAGGTATATCTGGGGCCAACGTCCTGACTTTC

v_gene: TRBV7-2
j_gene: TRBJ2-3
abundance: few
d_gene: -
CDR3aa: CASSFAEGPDTQYF
CDR3nt: TGTGCCAGCAGCTTCGCAGAGGGTCCAGATACGCAGTATTTT

v_gene: TRBV27
j_gene: TRBJ1-2
abundance: -
d_gene: -
CDR3aa: CASSLTGTYGYTF
CDR3nt: TGTGCCAGCAGCTTGACAGGCACCTATGGCTACACCTTC

v_gene: TRBV5-1
j_gene: TRBJ1-1
abundance: -
d_gene: TRBD1
CDR3aa: CASSSGQREAFF
CDR3nt: TGCGCCAGCAGCTCGGGACAGAGAGAAGCTTTCTTT

v_gene: TRBV6-5
j_gene: TRBJ2-1
abundance: few
d_gene: -
CDR3aa: CASSSGQRNEQFF
CDR3nt: TGTGCCAGCAGTTCCGGGCAGCGGAATGAGCAGTTCTTC

v_gene: TRBV29-1
j_gene: TRBJ1-1
abundance: -
d_gene: -
CDR3aa: CSVSQDEFAEAFF
CDR3nt: TGCAGCGTTTCCCAAGATGAGTTCGCTGAAGCTTTCTTT

v_gene: TRBV7-2
j_gene: TRBJ1-2
abundance: -
d_gene: -
CDR3aa: CASSPISGGYTF
CDR3nt: TGTGCCAGCAGCCCTATAAGCGGTGGCTACACCTTC

v_gene: TRBV5-6
j_gene: TRBJ2-4
abundance: few
d_gene: -
CDR3aa: CASSPRGIAKNIQYF
CDR3nt: TGTGCCAGCAGCCCGAGAGGGATAGCCAAAAACATTCAGTACTTC

v_gene: TRBV25-1
j_gene: TRBJ1-4
abundance: -
d_gene: -
CDR3aa: CASSETGLPGKLFF
CDR3nt: TGTGCCAGCAGTGAAACGGGCTTACCTGGAAAACTGTTTTTT

v_gene: TRBV5-1
j_gene: TRBJ2-1
abundance: -
d_gene: -
CDR3aa: CASSSYNEQFF
CDR3nt: TGCGCCAGCAGTTCATACAATGAGCAGTTCTTC

v_gene: TRBV7-9
j_gene: TRBJ2-4
abundance: -
d_gene: -
CDR3aa: CASSLAEGYIQYF
CDR3nt: TGTGCCAGCAGCTTAGCAGAGGGGTACATTCAGTACTTC

v_gene: TRBV14
j_gene: TRBJ2-1
abundance: many
d_gene: -
CDR3aa: CASSLQAVGEQFF
CDR3nt: TGTGCCAGCAGTTTACAGGCGGTTGGTGAGCAGTTCTTC

v_gene: TRBV2
j_gene: TRBJ2-2
abundance: -
d_gene: TRBD1
CDR3aa: CASGQGAVTGELFF
CDR3nt: TGTGCCTCAGGACAGGGGGCTGTCACCGGGGAGCTGTTTTTT

v_gene: TRBV5-1
j_gene: TRBJ2-1
abundance: -
d_gene: TRBD1
CDR3aa: CASSLDVWTGYNEQFF
CDR3nt: TGCGCCAGCAGCTTGGACGTCTGGACAGGCTACAATGAGCAGTTCTTC

v_gene: TRBV28
j_gene: TRBJ2-7
abundance: few
d_gene: -
CDR3aa: CASSLVASSYEQYF
CDR3nt: TGTGCCAGCAGTTTAGTGGCCAGCTCCTACGAGCAGTACTTC

v_gene: TRBV2
j_gene: TRBJ2-4
abundance: few
d_gene: TRBD2
CDR3aa: CASRRTSGGRDIQYF
CDR3nt: TGTGCCAGCAGACGGACTAGCGGGGGCCGGGACATTCAGTACTTC

v_gene: TRBV29-1
j_gene: TRBJ2-3
abundance: few
d_gene: -
CDR3aa: CSVERESTDTQYF
CDR3nt: TGCAGCGTTGAGCGGGAAAGCACAGATACGCAGTATTTT

v_gene: TRBV30
j_gene: TRBJ1-5
abundance: few
d_gene: -
CDR3aa: CAWSPVGAAPQHF
CDR3nt: TGTGCCTGGAGTCCCGTGGGGGCAGCCCCCCAGCATTTT

v_gene: TRBV7-8
j_gene: TRBJ2-1
abundance: few
d_gene: -
CDR3aa: CASITGRGLYFEQFF
CDR3nt: TGTGCCAGCATCACAGGACGGGGCCTCTACTTTGAGCAGTTCTTC

v_gene: TRBV7-9
j_gene: TRBJ2-7
abundance: few
d_gene: -
CDR3aa: CASTLTGKPYEQYF
CDR3nt: TGTGCCAGCACCCTAACAGGGAAACCCTACGAGCAGTACTTC

v_gene: TRBV7-9
j_gene: TRBJ2-7
abundance: -
d_gene: TRBD1
CDR3aa: CASSLSGTGGDEQYF
CDR3nt: TGTGCCAGCAGCTTATCCGGGACAGGGGGCGACGAGCAGTACTTC

v_gene: TRBV6-4
j_gene: TRBJ1-1
abundance: -
d_gene: -
CDR3aa: CASSSTVNTEAFF
CDR3nt: TGTGCCAGCAGTTCCACGGTGAACACTGAAGCTTTCTTT

v_gene: TRBV5-8
j_gene: TRBJ1-1
abundance: few
d_gene: -
CDR3aa: CASSLRQANTEAFF
CDR3nt: TGTGCCAGCAGCTTGAGGCAGGCAAACACTGAAGCTTTCTTT

v_gene: TRBV2
j_gene: TRBJ1-1
abundance: few
d_gene: TRBD1
CDR3aa: CARDQGQPNTEAFF
CDR3nt: TGTGCCAGGGACCAGGGACAGCCGAACACTGAAGCTTTCTTT

v_gene: TRBV5-4
j_gene: TRBJ2-5
abundance: -
d_gene: -
CDR3aa: CASSLGEGGETQYF
CDR3nt: TGTGCCAGCAGCCTCGGAGAGGGAGGAGAGACCCAGTACTTC

v_gene: TRBV6-5
j_gene: TRBJ2-1
abundance: -
d_gene: -
CDR3aa: CATQMTAFYNEQFF
CDR3nt: TGTGCCACCCAAATGACAGCTTTTTACAATGAGCAGTTCTTC

v_gene: TRBV30
j_gene: TRBJ1-1
abundance: -
d_gene: -
CDR3aa: CAWSVWDTEAFF
CDR3nt: TGTGCCTGGAGTGTATGGGACACTGAAGCTTTCTTT

v_gene: TRBV5-1
j_gene: TRBJ2-1
abundance: -
d_gene: TRBD2
CDR3aa: CASSSLTSGVGNEQFF
CDR3nt: TGCGCCAGCAGCTCCCTGACTAGCGGGGTCGGAAATGAGCAGTTCTTC

v_gene: TRBV1
j_gene: TRBJ2-7
abundance: -
d_gene: -
CDR3aa: CTSSQSPSGVYEQYF
CDR3nt: TGCACCAGCAGCCAAAGTCCTAGCGGGGTCTACGAGCAGTACTTC

v_gene: TRBV16
j_gene: TRBJ1-1
abundance: -
d_gene: -
CDR3aa: CASSPGPRGTEAFF
CDR3nt: TGTGCCAGCAGCCCGGGACCTCGGGGCACTGAAGCTTTCTTT

v_gene: TRBV29-1
j_gene: TRBJ2-2
abundance: -
d_gene: TRBD2
CDR3aa: CSVIGLAGATGELFF
CDR3nt: TGCAGCGTCATAGGACTAGCGGGGGCCACCGGGGAGCTGTTTTTT

v_gene: TRBV30
j_gene: TRBJ1-1
abundance: -
d_gene: TRBD1
CDR3aa: CAWSDGQGIMNTEAFF
CDR3nt: TGTGCCTGGAGTGACGGACAGGGAATCATGAACACTGAAGCTTTCTTT

v_gene: TRBV5-4
j_gene: TRBJ2-1
abundance: -
d_gene: -
CDR3aa: CASSSDRDNEQFF
CDR3nt: TGTGCCAGCAGCTCGGACAGAGACAATGAGCAGTTCTTC

v_gene: TRBV19
j_gene: TRBJ1-2
abundance: -
d_gene: TRBD1
CDR3aa: CASSTQDRGYGYTF
CDR3nt: TGTGCCAGTAGTACGCAAGACAGGGGGTATGGCTACACCTTC

v_gene: TRBV5-4
j_gene: TRBJ1-1
abundance: few
d_gene: -
CDR3aa: CASSLEPTDTEAFF
CDR3nt: TGTGCCAGCAGCTTGGAACCGACGGACACTGAAGCTTTCTTT

v_gene: TRBV19
j_gene: TRBJ1-5
abundance: -
d_gene: TRBD1
CDR3aa: CASSGTGDAQPQHF
CDR3nt: TGTGCCAGTAGTGGAACAGGGGACGCTCAGCCCCAGCATTTT

v_gene: TRBV14
j_gene: TRBJ2-7
abundance: -
d_gene: TRBD2
CDR3aa: CASSQVLLAGAHEQYF
CDR3nt: TGTGCCAGCAGCCAAGTTTTACTAGCGGGGGCCCACGAGCAGTACTTC

v_gene: TRBV9
j_gene: TRBJ2-1
abundance: -
d_gene: -
CDR3aa: CASSSGLPAGNEQFF
CDR3nt: TGTGCCAGCAGCTCGGGACTCCCGGCGGGGAATGAGCAGTTCTTC

v_gene: TRBV6-1
j_gene: TRBJ2-7
abundance: -
d_gene: TRBD1
CDR3aa: CASSERDRAHEQYF
CDR3nt: TGTGCCAGCAGTGAACGGGACAGGGCCCACGAGCAGTACTTC